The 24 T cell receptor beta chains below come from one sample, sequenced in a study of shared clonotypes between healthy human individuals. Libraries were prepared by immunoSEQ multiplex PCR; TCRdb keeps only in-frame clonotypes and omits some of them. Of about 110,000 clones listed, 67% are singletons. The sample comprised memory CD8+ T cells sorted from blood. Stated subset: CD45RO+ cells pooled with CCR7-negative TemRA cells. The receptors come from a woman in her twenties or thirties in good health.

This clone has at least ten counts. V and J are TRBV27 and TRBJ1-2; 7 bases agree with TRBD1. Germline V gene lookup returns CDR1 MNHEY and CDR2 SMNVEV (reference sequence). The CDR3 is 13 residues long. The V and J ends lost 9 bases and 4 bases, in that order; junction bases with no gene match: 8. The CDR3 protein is CASRGGDLYGYTF. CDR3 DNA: TGTGCCAGTAGAGGGGGCGACCTCTATGGCTACACCTTC.

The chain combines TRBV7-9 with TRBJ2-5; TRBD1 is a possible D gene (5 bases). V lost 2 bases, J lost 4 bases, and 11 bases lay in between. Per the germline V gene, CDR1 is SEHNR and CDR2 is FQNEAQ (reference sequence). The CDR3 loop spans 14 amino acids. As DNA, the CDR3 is TGTGCCAGCAGCTTAATGGGGCAGGCAGAGACCCAGTACTTC. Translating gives CASSLMGQAETQYF.

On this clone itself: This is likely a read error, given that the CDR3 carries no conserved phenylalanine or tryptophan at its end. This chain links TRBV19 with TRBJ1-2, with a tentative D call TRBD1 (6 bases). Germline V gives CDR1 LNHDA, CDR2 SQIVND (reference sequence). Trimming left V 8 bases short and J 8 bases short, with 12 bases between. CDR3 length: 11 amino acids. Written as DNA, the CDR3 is TGTGCCAGTCATGAGGGGGGCGGCTACACCCTC. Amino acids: CASHEGGGYTL.

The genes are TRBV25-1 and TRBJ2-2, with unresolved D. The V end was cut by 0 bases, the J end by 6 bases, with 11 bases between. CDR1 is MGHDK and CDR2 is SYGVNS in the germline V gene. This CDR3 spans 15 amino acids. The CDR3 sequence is CASSEYPHLAGELFF. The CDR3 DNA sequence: TGTGCCAGCAGTGAATACCCCCATTTGGCCGGGGAGCTGTTTTTT.

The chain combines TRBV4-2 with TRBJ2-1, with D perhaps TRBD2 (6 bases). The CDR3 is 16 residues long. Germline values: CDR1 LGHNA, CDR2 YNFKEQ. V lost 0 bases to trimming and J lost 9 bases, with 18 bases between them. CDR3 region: CASSQEYGVGGAEQFF. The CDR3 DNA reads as TGTGCCAGCAGCCAAGAATATGGAGTCGGCGGGGCTGAGCAGTTCTTC.

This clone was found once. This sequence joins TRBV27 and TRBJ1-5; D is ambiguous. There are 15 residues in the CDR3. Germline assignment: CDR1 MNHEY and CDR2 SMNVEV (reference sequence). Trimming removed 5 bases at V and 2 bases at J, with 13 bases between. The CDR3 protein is CASSGRGVGNQPQHF. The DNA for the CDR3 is TGTGCCAGCAGTGGGCGTGGTGTGGGCAATCAGCCCCAGCATTTT.

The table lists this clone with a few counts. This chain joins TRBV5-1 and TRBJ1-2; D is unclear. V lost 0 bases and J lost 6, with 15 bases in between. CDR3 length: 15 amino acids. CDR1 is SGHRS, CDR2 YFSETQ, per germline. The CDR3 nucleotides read TGCGCCAGCAGCTTGGGGAGGCCGCCGAGGGATGGCTACACCTTC. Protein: CASSLGRPPRDGYTF.

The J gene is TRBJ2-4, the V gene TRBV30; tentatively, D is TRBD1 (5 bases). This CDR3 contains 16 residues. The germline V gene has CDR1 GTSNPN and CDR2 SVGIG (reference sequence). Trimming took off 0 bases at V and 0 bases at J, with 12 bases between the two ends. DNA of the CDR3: TGTGCCTGGAGTGTAGGGGTAACACTAGCCAAAAACATTCAGTACTTC. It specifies CAWSVGVTLAKNIQYF.

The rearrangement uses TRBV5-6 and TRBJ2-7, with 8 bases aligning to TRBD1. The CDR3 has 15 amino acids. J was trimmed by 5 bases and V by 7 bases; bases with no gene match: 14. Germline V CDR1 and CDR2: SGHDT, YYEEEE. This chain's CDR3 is CASREVGQGIHEQYF. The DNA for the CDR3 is TGTGCCAGCCGGGAAGTAGGACAGGGAATCCACGAGCAGTACTTC.

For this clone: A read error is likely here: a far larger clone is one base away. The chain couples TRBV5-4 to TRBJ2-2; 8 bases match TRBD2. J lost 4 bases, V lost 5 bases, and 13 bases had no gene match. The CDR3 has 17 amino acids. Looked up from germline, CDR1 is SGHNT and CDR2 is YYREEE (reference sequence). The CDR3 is CASRDSAGGLGTGELFF. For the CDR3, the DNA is TGTGCCAGCAGAGACAGTGCGGGGGGATTGGGCACCGGGGAGCTGTTTTTT. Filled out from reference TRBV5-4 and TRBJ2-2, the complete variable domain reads ETGVTQSPTHLIKTRGQQVTLRCSSQSGHNTVSWYQQALGQGPQFIFQYYREEENGRGNFPPRFSGLQFPNYSSELNVNALELDDSALYLCASRDSAGGLGTGELFFGEGSRLTVL.

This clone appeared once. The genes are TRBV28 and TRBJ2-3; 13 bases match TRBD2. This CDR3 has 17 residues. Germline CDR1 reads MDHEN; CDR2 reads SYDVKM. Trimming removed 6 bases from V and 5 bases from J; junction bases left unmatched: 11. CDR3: CASSLLTSGRGGDTQYF. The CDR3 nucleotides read TGTGCCAGCAGCCTACTAACTAGCGGGAGGGGTGGAGATACGCAGTATTTT.

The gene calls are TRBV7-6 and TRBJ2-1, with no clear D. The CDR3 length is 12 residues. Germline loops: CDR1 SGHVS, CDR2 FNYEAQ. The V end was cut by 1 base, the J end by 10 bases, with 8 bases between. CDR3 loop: CASSLDGREQFF. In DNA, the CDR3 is TGTGCCAGCAGCTTAGATGGCAGGGAGCAGTTCTTC. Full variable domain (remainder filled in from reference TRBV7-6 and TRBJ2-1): GAGVSQSPRYKVTKRGQDVALRCDPISGHVSLYWYRQALGQGPEFLTYFNYEAQQDKSGLPNDRFSAERPEGSISTLTIQRTEQRDSAMYRCASSLDGREQFFGPGTRLTVL.

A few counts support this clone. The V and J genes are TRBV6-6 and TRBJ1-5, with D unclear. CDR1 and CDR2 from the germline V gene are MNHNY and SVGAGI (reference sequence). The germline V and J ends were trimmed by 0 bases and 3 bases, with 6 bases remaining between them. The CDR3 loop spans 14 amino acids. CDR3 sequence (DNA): TGTGCCAGCAGTTACTCTGCGTCCAATCAGCCCCAGCATTTT. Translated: CASSYSASNQPQHF.

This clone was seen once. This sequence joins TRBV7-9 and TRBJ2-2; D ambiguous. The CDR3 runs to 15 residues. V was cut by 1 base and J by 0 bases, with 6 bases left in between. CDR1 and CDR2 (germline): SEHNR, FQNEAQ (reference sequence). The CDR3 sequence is CASSLDGPNTGELFF. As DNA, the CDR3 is TGTGCCAGCAGCTTAGATGGGCCGAACACCGGGGAGCTGTTTTTT.

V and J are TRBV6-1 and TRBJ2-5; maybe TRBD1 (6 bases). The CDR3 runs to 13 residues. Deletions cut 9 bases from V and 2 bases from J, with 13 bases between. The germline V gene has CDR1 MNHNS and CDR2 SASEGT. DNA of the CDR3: TGTGCCAGACTGTACAGGGCACAAGAGACCCAGTACTTC. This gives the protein CARLYRAQETQYF.

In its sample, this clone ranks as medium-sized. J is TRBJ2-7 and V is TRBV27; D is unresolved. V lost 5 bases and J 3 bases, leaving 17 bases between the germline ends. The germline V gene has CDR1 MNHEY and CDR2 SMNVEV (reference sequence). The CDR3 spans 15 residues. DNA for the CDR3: TGTGCCAGCAGTGCCACGGCCCTCGGCCTCTACGAGCAGTACTTC. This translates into CASSATALGLYEQYF.

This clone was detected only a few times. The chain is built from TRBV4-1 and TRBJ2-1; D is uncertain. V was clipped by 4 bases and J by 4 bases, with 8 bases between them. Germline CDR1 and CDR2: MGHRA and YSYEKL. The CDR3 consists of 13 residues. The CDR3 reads CASSRLGYNEQFF. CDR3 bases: TGCGCCAGCAGCCGGCTCGGATACAATGAGCAGTTCTTC.

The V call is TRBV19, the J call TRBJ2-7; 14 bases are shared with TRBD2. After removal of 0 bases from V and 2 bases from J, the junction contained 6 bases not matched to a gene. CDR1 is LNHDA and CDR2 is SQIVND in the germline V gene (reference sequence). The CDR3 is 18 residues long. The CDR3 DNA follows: TGTGCCAGTAGTATAGATCTTGGACTAGCGGGAGGAACCTACGAGCAGTACTTC. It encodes CASSIDLGLAGGTYEQYF.

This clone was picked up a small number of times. The CDR3 DNA reads as TGCGCCAGCAGCTTAGGGACAGGGGATCCTCAGCCCCAGCATTTT. Translating it yields CASSLGTGDPQPQHF. This chain links TRBV5-1 with TRBJ1-5; 10 bases fit TRBD1. The germline CDR1 and CDR2 sequences are SGHRS and YFSETQ. V shed 2 bases and J 6 bases; nucleotides not matched to a gene: 5. This CDR3 has 15 amino acids.

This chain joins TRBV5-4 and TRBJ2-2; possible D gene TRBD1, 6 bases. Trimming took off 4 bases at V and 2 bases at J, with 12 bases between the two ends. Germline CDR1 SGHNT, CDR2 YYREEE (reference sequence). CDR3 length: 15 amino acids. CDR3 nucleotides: TGTGCCAGCAGCCCTAGGGGGACAAACACCGGGGAGCTGTTTTTT. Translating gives CASSPRGTNTGELFF.

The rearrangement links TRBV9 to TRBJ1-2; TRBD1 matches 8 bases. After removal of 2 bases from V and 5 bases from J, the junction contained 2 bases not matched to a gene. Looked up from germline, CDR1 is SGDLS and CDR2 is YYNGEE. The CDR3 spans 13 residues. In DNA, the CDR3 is TGTGCCAGCAGCGTTGGACAGGGTTATGGCTACACCTTC. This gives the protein CASSVGQGYGYTF.

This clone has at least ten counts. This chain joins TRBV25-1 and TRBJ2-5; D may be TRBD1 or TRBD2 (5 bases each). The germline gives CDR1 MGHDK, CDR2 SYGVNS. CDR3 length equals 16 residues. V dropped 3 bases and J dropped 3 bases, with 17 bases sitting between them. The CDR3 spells CASSEPGAGAKETQYF. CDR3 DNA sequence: TGTGCCAGCAGTGAGCCGGGCGCCGGGGCGAAAGAGACCCAGTACTTC.

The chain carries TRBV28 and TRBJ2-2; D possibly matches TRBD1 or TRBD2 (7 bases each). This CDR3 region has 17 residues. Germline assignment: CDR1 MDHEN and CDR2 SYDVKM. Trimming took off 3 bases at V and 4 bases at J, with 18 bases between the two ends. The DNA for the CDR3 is TGTGCCAGCAGTTTTCCCCCAGGGGGGGGCGCCACCGGGGAGCTGTTTTTT. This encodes CASSFPPGGGATGELFF.

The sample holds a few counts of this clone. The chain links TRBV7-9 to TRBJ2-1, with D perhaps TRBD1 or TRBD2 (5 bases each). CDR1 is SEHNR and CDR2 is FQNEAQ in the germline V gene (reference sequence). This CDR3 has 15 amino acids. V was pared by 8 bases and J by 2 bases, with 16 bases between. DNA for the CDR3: TGTGCCAGCCAAACCCGGGACCTAACCTACAATGAGCAGTTCTTC. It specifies CASQTRDLTYNEQFF.